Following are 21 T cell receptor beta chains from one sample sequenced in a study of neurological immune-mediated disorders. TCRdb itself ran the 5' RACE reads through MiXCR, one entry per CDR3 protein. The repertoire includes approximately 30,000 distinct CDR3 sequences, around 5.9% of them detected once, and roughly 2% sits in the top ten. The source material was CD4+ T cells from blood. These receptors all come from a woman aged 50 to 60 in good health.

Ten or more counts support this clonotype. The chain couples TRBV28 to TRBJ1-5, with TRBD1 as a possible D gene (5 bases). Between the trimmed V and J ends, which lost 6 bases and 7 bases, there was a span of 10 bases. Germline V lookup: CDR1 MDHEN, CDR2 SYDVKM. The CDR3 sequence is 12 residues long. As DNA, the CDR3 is TGTGCCAGCAGAACACAGGTACAGCCCCAGCATTTT. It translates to CASRTQVQPQHF. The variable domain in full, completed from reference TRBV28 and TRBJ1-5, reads DVKVTQSSRYLVKRTGEKVFLECVQDMDHENMFWYRQDPGLGLRLIYFSYDVKMKEKGDIPEGYSVSREKKERFSLILESASTNQTSMYLCASRTQVQPQHFGDGTRLSIL.

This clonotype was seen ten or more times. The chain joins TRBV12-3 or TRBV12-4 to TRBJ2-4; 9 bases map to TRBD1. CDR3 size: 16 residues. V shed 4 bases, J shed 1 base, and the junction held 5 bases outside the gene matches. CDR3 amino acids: CASSSGTGLAKNIQYF. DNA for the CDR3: TGTGCCAGCAGTTCCGGGACAGGGTTGGCCAAAAACATTCAGTACTTC.

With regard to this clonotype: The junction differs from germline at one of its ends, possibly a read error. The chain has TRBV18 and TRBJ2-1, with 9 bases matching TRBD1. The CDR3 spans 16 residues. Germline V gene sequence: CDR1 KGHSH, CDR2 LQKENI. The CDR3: CTSSPRQGVTSGEQFF. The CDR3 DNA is TGTACCAGCTCACCAAGACAGGGGGTCACGTCTGGTGAGCAGTTCTTC.

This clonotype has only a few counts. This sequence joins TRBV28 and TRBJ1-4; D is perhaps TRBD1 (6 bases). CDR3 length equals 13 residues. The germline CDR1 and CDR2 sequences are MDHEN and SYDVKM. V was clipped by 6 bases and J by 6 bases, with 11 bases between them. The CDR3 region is CASSRGRDEKLFF. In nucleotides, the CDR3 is TGTGCCAGCAGCAGGGGTCGGGATGAAAAACTGTTTTTT.

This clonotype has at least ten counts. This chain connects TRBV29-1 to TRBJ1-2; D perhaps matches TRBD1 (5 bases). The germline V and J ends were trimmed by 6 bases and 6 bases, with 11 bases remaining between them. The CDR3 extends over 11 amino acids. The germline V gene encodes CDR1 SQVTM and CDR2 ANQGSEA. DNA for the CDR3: TGCAGCGTGGGGGGTCAAGATGGCTACACCTTC. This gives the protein CSVGGQDGYTF.

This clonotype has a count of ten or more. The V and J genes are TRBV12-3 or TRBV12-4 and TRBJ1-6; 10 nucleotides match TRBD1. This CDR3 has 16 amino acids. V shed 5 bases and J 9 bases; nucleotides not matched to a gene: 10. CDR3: CASSLGDRGLSSPLHF. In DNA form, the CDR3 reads TGTGCCAGCAGTCTCGGCGACAGGGGGCTTAGTTCACCCCTCCACTTT.

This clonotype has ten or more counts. CDR3 region: CASSVSDREGYTF. The CDR3 bases are TGTGCCAGCAGCGTATCGGACAGGGAGGGCTACACCTTC. The J gene is TRBJ1-2, the V gene TRBV9, with 8 nucleotides matching TRBD1. Per the germline V gene, CDR1 is SGDLS and CDR2 is YYNGEE. Trimming at V came to 1 base and at J to 8 bases, leaving 4 bases not matched to a gene. The CDR3 is made up of 13 amino acids.

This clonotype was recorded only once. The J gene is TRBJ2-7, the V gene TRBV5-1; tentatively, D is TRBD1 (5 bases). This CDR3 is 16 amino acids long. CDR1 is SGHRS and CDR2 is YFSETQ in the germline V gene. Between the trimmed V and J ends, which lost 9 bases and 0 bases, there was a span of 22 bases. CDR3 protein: CANILGGATSSYEQYF. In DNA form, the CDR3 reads TGCGCCAACATCTTGGGTGGGGCAACCAGCTCCTACGAGCAGTACTTC.

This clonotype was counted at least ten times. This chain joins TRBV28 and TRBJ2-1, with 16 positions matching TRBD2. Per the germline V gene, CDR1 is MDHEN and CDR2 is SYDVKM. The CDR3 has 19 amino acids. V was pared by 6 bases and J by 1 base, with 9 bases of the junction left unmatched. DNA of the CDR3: TGTGCCAGCAGGGGCGGGGGACTAGCGGGAGGGTGGTCCTACAATGAGCAGTTCTTC. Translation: CASRGGGLAGGWSYNEQFF.

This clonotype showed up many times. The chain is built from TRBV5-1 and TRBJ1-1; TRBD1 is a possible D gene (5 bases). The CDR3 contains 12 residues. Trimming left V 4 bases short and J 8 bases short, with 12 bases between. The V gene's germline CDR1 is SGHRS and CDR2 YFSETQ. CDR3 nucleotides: TGCGCCAGCAGCCAAATCAAGGGGGAAGCTTTCTTT. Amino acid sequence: CASSQIKGEAFF.

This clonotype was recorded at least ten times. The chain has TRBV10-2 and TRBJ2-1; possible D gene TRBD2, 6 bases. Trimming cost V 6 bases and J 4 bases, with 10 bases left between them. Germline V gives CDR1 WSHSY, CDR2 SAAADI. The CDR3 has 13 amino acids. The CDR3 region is CASRSSEYNEQFF. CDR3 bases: TGCGCCAGCAGGTCTAGCGAATACAATGAGCAGTTCTTC.

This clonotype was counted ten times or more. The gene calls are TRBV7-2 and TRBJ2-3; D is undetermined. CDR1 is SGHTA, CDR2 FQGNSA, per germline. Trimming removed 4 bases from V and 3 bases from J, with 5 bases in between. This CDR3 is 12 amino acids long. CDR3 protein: CASSSVTDTQYF. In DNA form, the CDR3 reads TGTGCCAGCAGCTCCGTAACAGATACGCAGTATTTT.

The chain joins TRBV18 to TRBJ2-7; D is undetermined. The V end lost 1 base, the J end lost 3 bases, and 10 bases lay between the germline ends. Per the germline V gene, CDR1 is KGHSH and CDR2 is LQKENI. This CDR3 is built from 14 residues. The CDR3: CASSPQGWGYEQYF. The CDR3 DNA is TGTGCCAGCTCACCACAGGGTTGGGGCTACGAGCAGTACTTC. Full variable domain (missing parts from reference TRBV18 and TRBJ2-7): NAGVMQNPRHLVRRRGQEARLRCSPMKGHSHVYWYRQLPEEGLKFMVYLQKENIIDESGMPKERFSAEFPKEGPSILRIQQVVRGDSAAYFCASSPQGWGYEQYFGPGTRLTVT.

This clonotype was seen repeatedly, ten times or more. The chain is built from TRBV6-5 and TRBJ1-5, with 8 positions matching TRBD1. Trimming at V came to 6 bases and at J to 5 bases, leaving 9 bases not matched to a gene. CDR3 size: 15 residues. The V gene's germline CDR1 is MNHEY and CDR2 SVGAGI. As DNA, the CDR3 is TGTGCCAGCAGGCCCGGACAGGGAACTTATCAGCCCCAGCATTTT. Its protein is CASRPGQGTYQPQHF.

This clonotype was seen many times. The DNA of the CDR3 is TGTGCCAGCAGCCCTAACAGGGGGTCAAATCAGCCCCAGCATTTT. Protein sequence: CASSPNRGSNQPQHF. This chain uses TRBV7-2 with TRBJ1-5, with 8 bases identical to TRBD1. This CDR3 is built from 15 residues. CDR1 SGHTA and CDR2 FQGNSA come from the germline V gene. V gave up 5 bases and J gave up 4 bases; unmatched junction bases: 7.

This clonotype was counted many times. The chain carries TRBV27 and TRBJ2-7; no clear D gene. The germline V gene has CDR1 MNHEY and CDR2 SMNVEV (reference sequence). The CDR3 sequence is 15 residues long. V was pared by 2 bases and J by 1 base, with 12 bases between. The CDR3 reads CASSLKLESSYEQYF. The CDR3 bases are TGTGCCAGCAGTTTAAAGCTGGAGTCTTCCTACGAGCAGTACTTC.

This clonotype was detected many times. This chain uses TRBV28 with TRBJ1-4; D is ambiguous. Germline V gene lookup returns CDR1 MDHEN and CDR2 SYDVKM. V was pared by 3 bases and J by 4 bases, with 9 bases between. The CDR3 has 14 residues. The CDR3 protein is CASSLRLINEKLFF. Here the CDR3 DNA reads TGTGCCAGCAGTTTGAGGCTGATTAATGAAAAACTGTTTTTT.

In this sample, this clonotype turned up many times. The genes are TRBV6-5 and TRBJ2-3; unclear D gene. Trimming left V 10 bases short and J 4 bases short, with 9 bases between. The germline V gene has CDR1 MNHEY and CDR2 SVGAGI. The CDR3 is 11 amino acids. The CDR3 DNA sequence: TGTGCCACCCAAATTTCAGATACGCAGTATTTT. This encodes CATQISDTQYF.

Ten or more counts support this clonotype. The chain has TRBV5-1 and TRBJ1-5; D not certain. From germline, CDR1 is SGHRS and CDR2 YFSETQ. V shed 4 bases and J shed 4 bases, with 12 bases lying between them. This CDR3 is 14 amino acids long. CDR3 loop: CASSPDGSNQPQHF. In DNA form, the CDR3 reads TGCGCCAGCAGCCCGGACGGTTCTAATCAGCCCCAGCATTTT.

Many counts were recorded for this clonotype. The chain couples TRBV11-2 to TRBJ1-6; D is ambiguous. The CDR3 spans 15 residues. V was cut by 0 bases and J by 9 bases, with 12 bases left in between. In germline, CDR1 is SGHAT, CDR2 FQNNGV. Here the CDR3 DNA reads TGTGCCAGCAGCTTAGAATCAGGAAGTGTTTCACCCCTCCACTTT. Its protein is CASSLESGSVSPLHF.

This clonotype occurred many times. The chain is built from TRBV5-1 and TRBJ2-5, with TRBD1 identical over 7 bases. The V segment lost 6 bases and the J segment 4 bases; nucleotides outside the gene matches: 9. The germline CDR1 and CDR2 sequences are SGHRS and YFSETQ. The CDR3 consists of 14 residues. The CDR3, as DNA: TGCGCCAGCACCCGACAGGGTTCGGGAGAGACCCAGTACTTC. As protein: CASTRQGSGETQYF.